This T cell receptor beta chain came from a study of cytomegalovirus exposure and HLA in healthy donors. General observations from the study: Most subjects' HLA-A and HLA-B alleles were reportedly predicted from TCR beta sequences.

CDR3 length: 15 amino acids. Germline loops: CDR1 MDHEN, CDR2 SYDVKM. With 8 bases removed from V and 4 bases from J, the gap between germline ends came to 20 bases. PCR involved 60 Vbeta and 13 Jbeta primers. The repertoire was sequenced with immunoSEQ multiplex PCR; TCRdb's copy has only in-frame clones and lacks some. The profile shows over 150,000 clones, roughly 80% of them singletons. Concerning this clone: Its target is unknown.

The sequence was collected from a man between 45 and 60 years old in good health and CMV-seropositive. The rearrangement links TRBV28 to TRBJ1-2; D is possibly TRBD1 (6 bases). The sequenced material came from PBMCs. For the CDR3, the DNA is TGTGCCAGCCGAAGAGTAGGGACATCGGGCTATGGCTACACCTTC. As protein: CASRRVGTSGYGYTF.